A single sample is the source of the 22 T cell receptor beta chains below, sequenced in a study of response to subunit inactivated influenza vaccine. TCRdb analysed the RT-PCR reads with MiXCR anew, one entry per CDR3 protein. The repertoire has roughly 790,000 distinct CDR3 sequences, 21% of them found once; the top ten carry roughly 10%. This specimen consisted of PBMCs from blood, obtained around 5 days after vaccination. Receptor source: a man aged 50 to 59 who received an inactivated influenza vaccine.

This rearrangement joins TRBV5-1 to TRBJ2-7; D is possibly TRBD2 (5 bases). Trimming removed 5 bases from V and 0 bases from J, with 15 bases in between. The germline V gene encodes CDR1 SGHRS and CDR2 YFSETQ. This CDR3 has 15 amino acids. The CDR3 sequence is CASRLTLDFSYEQYF. In nucleotides, the CDR3 is TGCGCCAGCAGATTGACACTGGACTTCTCCTACGAGCAGTACTTC.

The chain joins TRBV20-1 to TRBJ2-3; D not certain. V lost 3 bases and J lost 4, with 14 bases in between. The CDR3 loop spans 14 amino acids. CDR1 and CDR2 (germline): DFQATT, SNEGSKA (reference sequence). CDR3: CSASTPAKADTQYF. CDR3 sequence (DNA): TGCAGTGCTAGTACGCCTGCCAAGGCAGATACGCAGTATTTT.

J is TRBJ2-5 and V is TRBV9; D tentatively reads TRBD1 or TRBD2 (6 bases each). Per the germline V gene, CDR1 is SGDLS and CDR2 is YYNGEE. The CDR3 is made up of 16 amino acids. V gave up 0 bases and J gave up 5 bases, with 17 bases separating them. CDR3 amino acids: CASSVGPPGAGETQYF. The CDR3 region has the DNA TGTGCCAGCAGCGTAGGGCCTCCGGGGGCGGGGGAGACCCAGTACTTC.

The chain combines TRBV4-2 with TRBJ2-1; 8 nucleotides align to TRBD2. This CDR3 has 17 amino acids. After removal of 1 base from V and 3 bases from J, the junction contained 8 bases not matched to a gene. Germline V CDR1 and CDR2: LGHNA, YNFKEQ. CDR3 residues: CASSQGSRAGDYNEQFF. In nucleotides, the CDR3 is TGTGCCAGCAGCCAAGGGTCTCGAGCGGGGGACTACAATGAGCAGTTCTTC.

This clonotype was seen more than once but under ten times. The V gene is TRBV20-1, the J gene TRBJ2-1, with 8 positions matching TRBD2. CDR1 DFQATT and CDR2 SNEGSKA come from the germline V gene (reference sequence). The length of the CDR3 is 14 residues. The CDR3 spells CRVVRASGYNEQFF. As DNA, the CDR3 is TGCAGAGTAGTTAGGGCTAGCGGGTACAATGAGCAGTTCTTC.

This clonotype was detected a few times. The V call is TRBV4-2, the J call TRBJ1-1; D is undetermined. This CDR3 has 16 amino acids. The germline V gene has CDR1 LGHNA and CDR2 YNFKEQ. The ends were cut back, 0 bases at V and 0 bases at J, with 11 bases in the middle. In DNA form, the CDR3 reads TGTGCCAGCAGCCAAGATCCTCTCAGGTTGAACACTGAAGCTTTCTTT. Protein: CASSQDPLRLNTEAFF.

This clonotype was seen a handful of times. This chain's CDR3 is CASSQEGQPQHF. The CDR3, as DNA: TGTGCCAGCAGCCAAGAGGGTCAGCCCCAGCATTTT. This chain uses TRBV3-1 with TRBJ1-5; D not resolved. The V gene lost 0 bases and the J gene lost 6 bases, with 3 bases spanning the gap. CDR1 and CDR2 from the germline V gene are LGHDT and YNNKEL (reference sequence). The CDR3 runs to 12 residues.

This clonotype occurred a few times. This sequence joins TRBV11-1 and TRBJ2-1; 7 bases fit TRBD2. CDR3 size: 18 residues. Germline values: CDR1 SGHAT, CDR2 FQDESV (reference sequence). Unmatched junction bases numbered 13, after V lost 1 base and J lost 4 bases. CDR3 residues: CASSLEASGGGVYNEQFF. The CDR3 DNA reads TGTGCCAGCAGCTTAGAGGCTAGCGGAGGAGGTGTGTACAATGAGCAGTTCTTC.

The V and J genes are TRBV27 and TRBJ2-7, with 12 bases fitting TRBD2. The V and J ends lost 5 bases and 3 bases, in that order; junction bases with no gene match: 5. CDR3 size: 15 residues. Germline V gene lookup returns CDR1 MNHEY and CDR2 SMNVEV (reference sequence). The CDR3 sequence is CASSKGLAGYYEQYF. The CDR3 coding sequence is TGTGCCAGCAGTAAGGGACTAGCGGGTTACTACGAGCAGTACTTC.

This clonotype has a handful of counts. The V call is TRBV10-3, the J call TRBJ2-7; D might be TRBD1 (7 bases). Germline V gene lookup returns CDR1 ENHRY and CDR2 SYGVKD. The CDR3 sequence is 14 residues long. With 5 bases removed from V and 4 bases from J, the gap between germline ends came to 15 bases. CDR3 loop: CAISTDREDYEQYF. Here the CDR3 DNA reads TGTGCCATCAGTACCGACAGGGAGGATTACGAGCAGTACTTC.

This clonotype was counted a single time. At one end the junction does not follow the germline gene, possibly because of a read error. The chain is built from TRBV6-2 or TRBV6-3 and TRBJ2-3, with 9 bases aligning to TRBD1. Looked up from germline, CDR1 is MNHEY and CDR2 is SVGEGT. There are 15 residues in the CDR3. The CDR3 nucleotides read TGTGCCAGCAGGGAACAGGGGGCTAGCACAGATGCGCAGTATTTT. The encoded protein is CASREQGASTDAQYF.

V and J are TRBV20-1 and TRBJ1-6; possible D gene TRBD1, 5 bases. The CDR3 runs 15 residues. V lost 5 bases to trimming and J lost 5 bases, with 16 bases between them. Germline V gene sequence: CDR1 DFQATT, CDR2 SNEGSKA (reference sequence). The CDR3 bases are TGCAGTGCTTCTGAATCCGGGACGGATAATTCACCCCTCCACTTT. It is translated as CSASESGTDNSPLHF.

This clonotype was counted only a few times. V and J are TRBV20-1 and TRBJ2-3; 8 bases align to TRBD2. The CDR3 spans 20 residues. Losses at the gene ends were 3 bases for V and 6 bases for J; bases not matched to a gene: 26. The germline V gene encodes CDR1 DFQATT and CDR2 SNEGSKA (reference sequence). The CDR3 nucleotides are TGCAGTGCTAGCTCGGCAGGAGGTCCATTAGCGGGACTAAGAGGGGATACGCAGTATTTT. This encodes CSASSAGGPLAGLRGDTQYF.

J is TRBJ2-7 and V is TRBV28, with D hard to call. Germline CDR1 MDHEN, CDR2 SYDVKM. The CDR3 extends over 15 amino acids. The V end lost 4 bases, the J end lost 1 base, and 14 bases lay between the germline ends. The CDR3 reads CASSSPIKGSYEQYF. CDR3 nucleotides: TGTGCCAGCAGTTCCCCGATTAAGGGTTCCTACGAGCAGTACTTC.

This clonotype was seen only a few times. The rearrangement links TRBV9 to TRBJ2-5; 10 bases align to TRBD1. CDR1 and CDR2 from the germline V gene are SGDLS and YYNGEE. The CDR3 spans 16 residues. Unmatched junction bases numbered 10, after V lost 4 bases and J lost 4 bases. CDR3 amino acids: CASSSLPGQGLETQYF. The CDR3 nucleotides read TGTGCCAGCAGCTCCCTCCCGGGACAGGGGTTAGAGACCCAGTACTTC.

The chain links TRBV28 to TRBJ2-3; no clear D. This CDR3 is built from 16 residues. The germline V and J ends were trimmed by 3 bases and 0 bases, with 13 bases remaining between them. Germline V gene data show CDR1 as MDHEN and CDR2 as SYDVKM. CDR3 DNA: TGTGCCAGCAGTTTTCCCAGGCGTACTAGCACAGATACGCAGTATTTT. Protein: CASSFPRRTSTDTQYF.

The chain's CDR3 is CASSLDRGYPTHNEQFF. In DNA form, the CDR3 reads TGTGCCAGCAGCTTAGACCGGGGCTACCCGACTCACAATGAGCAGTTCTTC. The chain combines TRBV7-9 with TRBJ2-1; either TRBD1 or TRBD2 may supply D (5 bases each). Trimming pared 1 base from V and 5 bases from J, leaving 18 bases between. The CDR3 sequence is 17 residues long. The germline V gene has CDR1 SEHNR and CDR2 FQNEAQ (reference sequence).

V gene TRBV4-2 combines with J gene TRBJ2-5; D is perhaps TRBD1 or TRBD2 (5 bases each). V was trimmed by 1 base and J by 1 base, leaving 10 bases between them. The CDR3 loop spans 15 amino acids. CDR1 is LGHNA and CDR2 is YNFKEQ in the germline V gene. The CDR3 DNA reads as TGTGCCAGCAGCCAAGTTAGTGGGACCCAAGAGACCCAGTACTTC. This codes for CASSQVSGTQETQYF.

This clonotype was seen only a few times. The chain uses TRBV5-5 and TRBJ2-1; weak D call: TRBD2 (6 bases). V was clipped by 0 bases and J by 10 bases, with 17 bases between them. The CDR3 sequence is 15 residues long. The germline V gene has CDR1 SGHKS and CDR2 YYEKEE (reference sequence). The CDR3 region is CASSLVGGSILEQFF. The CDR3 DNA sequence: TGTGCCAGCAGCTTGGTTGGGGGGTCTATCTTAGAGCAGTTCTTC.

This clonotype was found a few times. The chain joins TRBV5-1 to TRBJ1-1, with 10 bases fitting TRBD1. Trimming removed 6 bases from V and 5 bases from J; junction bases left unmatched: 10. In germline, CDR1 is SGHRS, CDR2 YFSETQ. The CDR3 is made up of 15 amino acids. CDR3 region: CASKDRTGGRTEAFF. The CDR3 DNA sequence: TGCGCCAGCAAAGACCGGACAGGGGGAAGGACTGAAGCTTTCTTT.

This clonotype was seen a few times. The rearrangement uses TRBV10-3 and TRBJ1-1; D unclear. The V gene lost 3 bases and the J gene lost 4 bases, with 9 bases spanning the gap. This CDR3 is built from 13 residues. Per germline, CDR1 ENHRY and CDR2 SYGVKD. The CDR3 region has the DNA TGTGCCATCAGTGACGGGATGACCACTGAAGCTTTCTTT. This gives the protein CAISDGMTTEAFF.

The sample holds a few counts of this clonotype. The rearrangement links TRBV12-3 or TRBV12-4 to TRBJ1-6; TRBD1 aligns across 7 bases. The CDR3 is 15 amino acids. Trimming at V came to 5 bases and at J to 8 bases, leaving 9 bases not matched to a gene. The CDR3 region is CASSPRQGEDSPLHF. The CDR3 nucleotides read TGTGCCAGCAGTCCCCGACAGGGTGAAGATTCACCCCTCCACTTT.